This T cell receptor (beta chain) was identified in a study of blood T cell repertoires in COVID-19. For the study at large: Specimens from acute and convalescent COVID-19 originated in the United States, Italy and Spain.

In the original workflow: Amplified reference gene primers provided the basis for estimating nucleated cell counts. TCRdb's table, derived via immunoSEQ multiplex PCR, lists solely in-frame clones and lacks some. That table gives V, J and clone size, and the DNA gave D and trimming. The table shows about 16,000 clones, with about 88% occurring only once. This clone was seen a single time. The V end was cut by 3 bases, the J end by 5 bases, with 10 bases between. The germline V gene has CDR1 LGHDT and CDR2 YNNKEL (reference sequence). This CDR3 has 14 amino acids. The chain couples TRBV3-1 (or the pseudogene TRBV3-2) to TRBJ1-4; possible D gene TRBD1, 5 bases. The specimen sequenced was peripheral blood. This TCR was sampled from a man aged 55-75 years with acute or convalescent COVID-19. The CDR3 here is CASSQRGLNEKLFF. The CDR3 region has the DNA TGTGCCAGCAGCCAGCGGGGCCTGAATGAAAAACTGTTTTTT.